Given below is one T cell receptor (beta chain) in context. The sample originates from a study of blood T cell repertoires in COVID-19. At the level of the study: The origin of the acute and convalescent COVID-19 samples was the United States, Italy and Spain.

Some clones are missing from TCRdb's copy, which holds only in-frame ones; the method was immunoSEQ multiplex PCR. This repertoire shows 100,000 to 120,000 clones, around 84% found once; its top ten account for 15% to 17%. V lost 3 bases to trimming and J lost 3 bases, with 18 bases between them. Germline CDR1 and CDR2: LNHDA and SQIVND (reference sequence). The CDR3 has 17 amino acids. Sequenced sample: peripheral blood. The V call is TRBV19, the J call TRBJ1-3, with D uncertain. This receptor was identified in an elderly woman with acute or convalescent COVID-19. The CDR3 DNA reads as TGTGCCAGTAGTATTGAATCAGGCACCAGCTTTGGAAACACCATATATTTT. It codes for CASSIESGTSFGNTIYF.